These T cell receptor beta chains were read from a single sample in a study of cytomegalovirus exposure and HLA in healthy donors. This table comes from immunoSEQ multiplex PCR, and its TCRdb copy is limited to in-frame clones, with some not included. The repertoire holds over 150,000 clones, approximately 85% seen once, with under 2% in the top ten. Sample: PBMCs. These receptors all stem from a girl aged 10 to 17 in good health and CMV-seropositive. The conserved cysteine and the conserved F or W are not part of the CDR3 here. A D gene is named only where the DNA matches it firmly. For some rows the clone size is stated as once, few or many, or as a class when expanded; others skip it.

13,TRBJ1-3,once,TRBV19,-,ASSATATGGNTIY
15,TRBJ2-5,-,TRBV10-3,TRBD1,AISDVIRDRNQETQY
14,TRBJ2-7,-,TRBV7-9,TRBD1,ASREGVGDRGSEQY
13,TRBJ2-1,-,TRBV5-1,TRBD1,ASSGGQISYNEQF
16,TRBJ2-5,-,TRBV7-8,TRBD2,ASSYPLSGGWDLETQY
14,TRBJ2-5,-,TRBV7-6,TRBD2,ASSLGAGGPWETQY
13,TRBJ2-2,-,TRBV7-2,TRBD2,ASSNSGGAAGELF
17,TRBJ1-2,-,TRBV5-5,-,ASSLESAGRARGYGGYT
12,TRBJ2-5,few,TRBV29-1,TRBD2,SVRLAGGPETQY
14,TRBJ2-3,-,TRBV6-4,TRBD2,ASSLRSGGGTDTQY
12,TRBJ2-7,once,TRBV5-4,TRBD1,ASSLGDSSYEQY
15,TRBJ2-1,-,TRBV4-3,TRBD1,ASSQTPPGQGNNEQF
13,TRBJ2-7,-,TRBV27,TRBD1,ASSFLGDRDYGQY
14,TRBJ2-2,-,TRBV7-7,-,ASSLATIRDTGELF
12,TRBJ2-7,-,TRBV18,TRBD1,ASSPSTGGREQY
12,TRBJ2-5,-,TRBV7-8,-,ASSLAPDQETQY
14,TRBJ2-2,-,TRBV27,TRBD2,ASTHRAGANTGELF
14,TRBJ1-2,-,TRBV18,TRBD1,ASSPGHTGGTYGYT
13,TRBJ2-3,-,TRBV4-1,TRBD1,ASSQLGQGADTQY
12,TRBJ1-4,-,TRBV7-2,-,ASSSGRANEKLF
15,TRBJ2-3,-,TRBV27,TRBD2,ASSRTLAGGSTDTQY
13,TRBJ1-2,-,TRBV4-1,-,ASSQDEGWGRGYT
13,TRBJ2-7,-,TRBV11-2,-,ASSLEVGSSYEQY
11,TRBJ2-7,-,TRBV5-4,-,ASSFDSYYEQY
13,TRBJ2-3,-,TRBV6-5,-,ASSYLWSGTDTQY
14,TRBJ1-6,-,TRBV4-1,-,ASSQLLAGGGSPLH
12,TRBJ1-1,once,TRBV6-5,-,ASSYWGGSTEAF
12,TRBJ1-3,once,TRBV27,-,ASSRGGSGNTIY
13,TRBJ2-5,-,TRBV10-3,-,AIGGTAGDTETQY
14,TRBJ2-7,-,TRBV7-8,TRBD1,ASSLGWDGTAYEQY